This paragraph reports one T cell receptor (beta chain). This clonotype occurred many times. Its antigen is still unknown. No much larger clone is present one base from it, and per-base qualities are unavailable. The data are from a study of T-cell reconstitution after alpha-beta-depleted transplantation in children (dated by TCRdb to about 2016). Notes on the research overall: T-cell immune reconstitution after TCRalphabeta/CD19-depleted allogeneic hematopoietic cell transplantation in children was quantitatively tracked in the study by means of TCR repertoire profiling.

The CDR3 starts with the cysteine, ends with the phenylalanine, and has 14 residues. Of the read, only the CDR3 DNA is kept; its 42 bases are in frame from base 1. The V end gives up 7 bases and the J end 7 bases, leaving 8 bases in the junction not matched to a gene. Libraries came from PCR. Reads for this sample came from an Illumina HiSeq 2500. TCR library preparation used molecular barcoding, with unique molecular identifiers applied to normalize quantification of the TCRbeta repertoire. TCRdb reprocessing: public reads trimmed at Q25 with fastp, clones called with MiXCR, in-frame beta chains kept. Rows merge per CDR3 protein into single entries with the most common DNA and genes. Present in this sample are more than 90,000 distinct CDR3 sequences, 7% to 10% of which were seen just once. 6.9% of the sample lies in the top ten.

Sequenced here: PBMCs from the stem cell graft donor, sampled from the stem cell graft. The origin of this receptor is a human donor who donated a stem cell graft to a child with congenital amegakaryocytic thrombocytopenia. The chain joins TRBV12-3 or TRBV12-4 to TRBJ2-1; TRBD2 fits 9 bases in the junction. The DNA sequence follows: TGTGCCAGCACCCTGGGACTAGCAACAAATGAGCAGTTCTTC. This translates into CASTLGLATNEQFF.